A selection of T cell receptor beta chains follows, all from one sample in a study of T cells in Graves' hyperthyroidism and ophthalmopathy. From the multiplex PCR reads, TCRdb called clonotypes with MiXCR, one entry per CDR3 protein. There are roughly 520,000 distinct CDR3 sequences in the sample; approximately 24% occur only once, and approximately 11% lies in the top ten. The specimen was blood. The source of these receptors is a woman aged 25 to 45 with Graves' ophthalmopathy. The CDR3 runs from the conserved cysteine through the conserved F or W. D genes are given only for firm matches. Part of the rows lack a size; the others show once, few, many or a class for expanded clones.

>.|13|TRBJ2-5|.|TRBV6-1
CASTWNPQETQYF
TGTGCCAGCACGTGGAACCCACAAGAGACCCAGTACTTC
>many|15|TRBJ1-5|.|TRBV12-3/TRBV12-4
CASSSETRPNQPQHF
TGTGCCAGCAGTTCGGAGACAAGGCCAAATCAGCCCCAGCATTTT
>.|12|TRBJ2-7|TRBD2|TRBV6-1
CATGLASYEQYF
TGTGCCACGGGACTAGCGAGCTACGAGCAGTACTTC
>once|15|TRBJ1-5|TRBD1|TRBV20-1
CSASFTGQGDQPQHF
TGCAGTGCTAGCTTCACGGGACAGGGCGATCAGCCCCAGCATTTT
>.|14|TRBJ2-5|TRBD2|TRBV30
CAWLLAGALETQYF
TGTGCCTGGTTACTAGCGGGAGCGCTAGAGACCCAGTACTTC
>.|13|TRBJ1-2|TRBD1|TRBV19
CASQTGKDYGYTF
TGTGCCAGTCAGACAGGGAAGGACTATGGCTACACCTTC
>many|13|TRBJ2-7|TRBD2|TRBV7-2
CASSLTSVYEQYF
TGTGCCAGCAGCTTGACTAGCGTCTACGAGCAGTACTTC
>few|14|TRBJ2-2|TRBD2|TRBV6-1
CASKRREGTGELFF
TGTGCCAGCAAACGGCGGGAGGGCACCGGGGAGCTGTTTTTT
>many|14|TRBJ2-4|.|TRBV12-3/TRBV12-4
CASSFGVAKNIKYF
TGTGCCAGCAGTTTCGGTGTAGCCAAAAACATTAAGTACTTC
>many|12|TRBJ2-7|.|TRBV14
CASSHSTVEQYF
TGTGCCAGCAGCCATTCTACGGTAGAGCAGTACTTC
>many|16|TRBJ2-5|.|TRBV2
CASRAGTHNLQETQYF
TGTGCCAGCAGGGCCGGGACCCACAACCTCCAAGAGACCCAGTACTTC
>many|11|TRBJ1-5|.|TRBV12-3/TRBV12-4
CASSSNQPQHF
TGTGCCAGCAGTTCGAATCAGCCCCAGCATTTT
>many|14|TRBJ1-1|.|TRBV2
CASSEAQGNTEAFF
TGTGCCAGCAGTGAAGCGCAAGGCAACACTGAAGCTTTCTTT
>many|12|TRBJ1-1|.|TRBV20-1
CSASWGSTEAFF
TGCAGTGCTAGTTGGGGAAGCACTGAAGCTTTCTTT
>many|13|TRBJ1-5|.|TRBV19
CATGVAVNQPQHF
TGTGCCACAGGGGTGGCAGTCAATCAGCCCCAGCATTTT
>.|12|TRBJ2-7|TRBD1|TRBV19
CASGTEDYEQYF
TGTGCCTCCGGGACAGAGGACTACGAGCAGTACTTC
>many|16|TRBJ1-1|TRBD1|TRBV12-3/TRBV12-4
CASTPGGTGEHTEAFF
TGTGCCAGCACTCCGGGAGGTACAGGGGAGCACACTGAAGCTTTCTTT
>many|14|TRBJ2-3|.|TRBV6-5
CASSYGGPTDTQYF
TGTGCCAGCAGTTACGGGGGGCCGACAGATACGCAGTATTTT
>few|12|TRBJ2-7|TRBD1|TRBV10-3
CAISSTGDEQYF
TGTGCCATCAGTTCTACAGGGGACGAGCAGTACTTC
>.|14|TRBJ1-2|.|TRBV12-3/TRBV12-4
CASSFGDLGIGYTF
TGTGCCAGCAGTTTCGGGGACCTGGGGATTGGCTACACCTTC
>many|11|TRBJ2-7|.|TRBV6-1
CASSERREQYF
TGTGCCAGCAGTGAACGAAGGGAGCAGTACTTC
>.|14|TRBJ1-1|.|TRBV5-1
CASSPLYGNTEAFF
TGCGCCAGCAGCCCACTGTACGGTAACACTGAAGCTTTCTTT
>many|14|TRBJ1-2|.|TRBV10-2
CASSDAQGGYGYTF
TGCGCCAGCAGTGACGCACAGGGAGGCTATGGCTACACCTTC
>few|15|TRBJ2-7|TRBD1|TRBV27
CASSARTGLGYEQYF
TGTGCCAGCAGTGCCCGGACAGGGTTGGGCTACGAGCAGTACTTC
>few|15|TRBJ2-2|TRBD1|TRBV18
CASSALTGATGELFF
TGTGCCAGCTCAGCGCTTACAGGGGCTACCGGGGAGCTGTTTTTT
>many|13|TRBJ1-1|.|TRBV7-3
CASSQQANTEAFF
TGTGCCAGCAGCCAGCAGGCGAACACTGAAGCTTTCTTT
>.|14|TRBJ1-1|.|TRBV7-8
CASIFSLADTEAFF
TGTGCCAGCATCTTTAGCCTTGCCGACACTGAAGCTTTCTTT
>.|16|TRBJ2-5|TRBD2|TRBV27
CASSPGTSGSGKTQYF
TGTGCCAGCAGTCCAGGGACTAGCGGGAGTGGGAAGACCCAGTACTTC
>few|13|TRBJ2-5|TRBD1|TRBV29-1
CSERTGERETQYF
TGCAGCGAAAGAACAGGGGAGCGGGAGACCCAGTACTTC
>many|14|TRBJ1-1|.|TRBV6-1
CASSRGRMNTEAFF
TGTGCCAGCAGTAGGGGAAGGATGAACACTGAAGCTTTCTTT
>.|14|TRBJ1-5|TRBD1|TRBV12-3/TRBV12-4
CASKRQGGNQPQHF
TGTGCCAGCAAACGACAGGGCGGCAATCAGCCCCAGCATTTT